A selection of T cell receptor beta chains follows, all from one sample in a study of response to subunit inactivated influenza vaccine. A single record per CDR3 protein comes from TCRdb applying MiXCR to the RT-PCR reads. The sample gives about 520,000 distinct CDR3 sequences, around 7.7% of which show up once; around 13% is in the top ten. This sample comprised PBMCs from blood, obtained around 25 months after vaccination. These receptors originate from a man aged 50 to 69 who received an inactivated influenza vaccine. Each CDR3 is given with its conserved first and last residue. A D gene is named only where the DNA matches it firmly. Rows give clone size only sometimes, using once, few, many, or a class for an expanded clone.

CASSPVQGARETQYF,TGTGCCAGCAGTCCGGTTCAGGGGGCGCGGGAGACCCAGTACTTC,few,TRBD1,TRBJ2-5,15,TRBV6-1
CAHAGAAGSHGYTF,TGTGCCCACGCCGGCGCGGCAGGCTCCCATGGCTACACCTTC,.,.,TRBJ1-2,14,TRBV10-3
CASSYATGLAANIQYF,TGTGCCAGCAGTTATGCTACGGGACTAGCCGCAAACATTCAGTACTTC,few,TRBD2,TRBJ2-4,16,TRBV12-3/TRBV12-4
CASSPRLAGVRNEQFF,TGTGCCAGCAGTCCCCGACTAGCGGGAGTCAGGAATGAGCAGTTCTTC,.,TRBD2,TRBJ2-1,16,TRBV6-1
CSVKTGTSGRRRTGELFF,TGCAGCGTTAAGACCGGGACTAGCGGGAGAAGGAGGACCGGGGAGCTGTTTTTT,few,TRBD2,TRBJ2-2,18,TRBV29-1
CASSYSLVAGTGELFF,TGTGCCAGCAGTTACTCTTTGGTAGCGGGGACCGGGGAGCTGTTTTTT,few,TRBD2,TRBJ2-2,16,TRBV6-5
CASSLLGNEAFF,TGTGCCAGCAGCTTACTGGGGAATGAAGCTTTCTTT,many,.,TRBJ1-1,12,TRBV7-6
CASSQVAGSGETQYF,TGCGCCAGCAGCCAAGTTGCAGGTAGCGGGGAGACCCAGTACTTC,.,TRBD2,TRBJ2-5,15,TRBV4-3
CASSLERGSGNTIYF,TGCGCCAGCAGCTTGGAACGGGGCTCTGGAAACACCATATATTTT,.,.,TRBJ1-3,15,TRBV5-1
CASRDPSGSKNIQYF,TGTGCCAGCAGGGACCCTAGCGGGAGCAAAAACATTCAGTACTTC,.,TRBD2,TRBJ2-4,15,TRBV6-2/TRBV6-3
CSARDGSLQPQHF,TGCAGTGCTAGAGATGGGTCTCTTCAGCCCCAGCATTTT,.,.,TRBJ1-5,13,TRBV20-1
CASSLVNFEIYSNQPQHF,TGTGCCAGCAGCTTGGTGAACTTCGAGATCTATAGCAATCAGCCCCAGCATTTT,many,.,TRBJ1-5,18,TRBV5-6
CASSLQGDREAFF,TGCGCCAGCAGCTTGCAGGGGGACAGGGAAGCTTTCTTT,.,TRBD1,TRBJ1-1,13,TRBV5-1
CASSGGGGASRTEAFF,TGTGCCAGCAGTGGAGGAGGGGGCGCGAGTCGGACTGAAGCTTTCTTT,.,TRBD1,TRBJ1-1,16,TRBV6-1
CASTLRYEQFF,TGCGCCAGCACCTTGCGGTATGAGCAGTTCTTC,.,.,TRBJ2-1,11,TRBV5-1
CASSRDRVGTEAFF,TGTGCCAGCAGCCGCGACAGGGTCGGCACTGAAGCTTTCTTT,few,TRBD1,TRBJ1-1,14,TRBV28
CASSTNQDEQFF,TGCGCCAGCAGCACGAACCAGGATGAGCAGTTCTTC,.,.,TRBJ2-1,12,TRBV5-1
CASSLIIGELFF,TGTGCCAGCAGTCTAATCATCGGGGAGCTGTTTTTT,few,.,TRBJ2-2,12,TRBV28
CASSPEGGYEQYF,TGTGCCAGCTCACCAGAGGGGGGCTACGAGCAGTACTTC,few,.,TRBJ2-7,13,TRBV18
CASKYTLADGEETQYF,TGTGCCAGCAAGTACACCCTAGCGGACGGAGAAGAGACCCAGTACTTC,.,TRBD2,TRBJ2-5,16,TRBV6-2/TRBV6-3
CASSLISGQDTEAFF,TGTGCCAGCAGTTTAATCTCCGGACAGGACACTGAAGCTTTCTTT,.,TRBD1,TRBJ1-1,15,TRBV12-3/TRBV12-4
CASSLAALSSYEQYF,TGTGCCAGCAGCTTAGCTGCACTCAGCTCCTACGAGCAGTACTTC,many,.,TRBJ2-7,15,TRBV7-2
CATSDPRQGGTNEQFF,TGTGCCACCAGTGATCCGCGACAGGGCGGTACTAATGAGCAGTTCTTC,few,TRBD1,TRBJ2-1,16,TRBV24-1
CASSTRFRDRGLNQPQHF,TGTGCCAGCAGTACGCGATTCCGGGACAGGGGATTAAATCAGCCCCAGCATTTT,few,TRBD1,TRBJ1-5,18,TRBV6-2/TRBV6-3
CASSQRGLAPEWEETQYF,TGTGCCAGCAGCCAAAGGGGACTAGCTCCTGAGTGGGAAGAGACCCAGTACTTC,many,TRBD2,TRBJ2-5,18,TRBV11-3
CASSLAGDRSYEQYF,TGTGCCAGCAGTTTAGCAGGGGACCGATCCTACGAGCAGTACTTC,many,.,TRBJ2-7,15,TRBV28
CASSEGKYNEQFF,TGTGCCAGCAGTGAAGGGAAGTACAATGAGCAGTTCTTC,few,.,TRBJ2-1,13,TRBV6-1
CSAITGTWYNEQFF,TGCAGTGCTATTACCGGGACTTGGTACAATGAGCAGTTCTTC,.,.,TRBJ2-1,14,TRBV20-1
CASKEGNTEAFF,TGTGCCAGCAAAGAGGGGAACACTGAAGCTTTCTTT,many,.,TRBJ1-1,12,TRBV6-2/TRBV6-3
CASSLEQGTGNTIYF,TGCGCCAGCAGCTTGGAACAGGGAACTGGAAACACCATATATTTT,few,.,TRBJ1-3,15,TRBV5-1
CASSFSDGGVMNEQFF,TGTGCCAGCAGCTTTAGTGACGGGGGAGTCATGAATGAGCAGTTCTTC,many,.,TRBJ2-1,16,TRBV11-2